These T cell receptor beta chains were read from a single sample in a study of shared clonotypes between healthy human individuals. TCRdb's table, derived via immunoSEQ multiplex PCR, lists solely in-frame clones and lacks some. The data hold approximately 1,500,000 clones, with more than 95% observed a single time. The sample was naive CD4+ T cells sorted from blood. Every receptor here comes from a man younger than 45 in good health. Each CDR3 is given with its conserved first and last residue. Each record gives: J gene, D gene, clone size, V gene, CDR3 DNA, CDR3 protein. The D gene is left open where the match is weak. Only some rows state a clone size, as once, few, many or a class for expanded clones.

TRBJ2-1,TRBD2,.,TRBV7-3,TGTGCCAGCAGCATTGGACTAGCGGGAGGTGAGCAGTTCTTC,CASSIGLAGGEQFF
TRBJ1-1,.,.,TRBV29-1,TGCAGCGTTACGCCCCAGACTAACACTGAAGCTTTCTTT,CSVTPQTNTEAFF
TRBJ2-3,TRBD2,.,TRBV5-1,TGCGCCAGCAGCTTGGGCTCTAGCGGGAGTCACACAGATACGCAGTATTTT,CASSLGSSGSHTDTQYF
TRBJ2-1,.,.,TRBV28,TGTGCAACCAAAGGCGGAGCACGGGATGAGCAGTTCTTC,CATKGGARDEQFF
TRBJ2-6,.,.,TRBV7-9,TGTGCCAGCATGGTTTTTCCCGAGGGGACTGGGGCCAACGTCCTGACTTTC,CASMVFPEGTGANVLTF
TRBJ2-7,.,.,TRBV5-8,TGTGCCAGCAGCTCCAGCTCCTACGAGCAGTACTTC,CASSSSSYEQYF
TRBJ2-7,TRBD2,.,TRBV2,TGTGCCAGCAGTGAAGGAGGGACTAGCCGGCACCCGGGCTCCTACGAGCAGTACTTC,CASSEGGTSRHPGSYEQYF
TRBJ1-1,.,.,TRBV11-3,TGTGCCAGCAGCTTCCAGGGTGGCACTGAAGCTTTCTTT,CASSFQGGTEAFF
TRBJ2-2,TRBD1,.,TRBV5-1,TGCGCCAGCAGCTCAGGGCCGGGACAGGGAAACACCGGGGAGCTGTTTTTT,CASSSGPGQGNTGELFF
TRBJ2-1,.,once,TRBV29-1,TGCAGCGTTGCAAGTACGGGAGTCTACAATGAGCAGTTCTTC,CSVASTGVYNEQFF
TRBJ1-5,.,.,TRBV29-1,TGCAGCGTTGTTCAGGGCCCGAATCAGCCCCAGCATTTT,CSVVQGPNQPQHF
TRBJ2-1,.,.,TRBV5-1,TGCGCCAGCAGCTCGACTCTTTCAGGAAATGAGCAGTTCTTC,CASSSTLSGNEQFF
TRBJ1-2,.,.,TRBV11-2,TGTGCCAGCAGCCAAAACTATGGCTACACCTTC,CASSQNYGYTF
TRBJ2-5,.,.,TRBV2,TGTGCCAGCAGTGTTTCCGCAGTACCCGGAGAGACCCAGTACTTC,CASSVSAVPGETQYF
TRBJ1-2,.,.,TRBV9,TGTGCCAGCAGCGAGACTATCGACTATGGCTACACCTTC,CASSETIDYGYTF
TRBJ2-1,.,.,TRBV18,TGTGCCAGCTCACCAGCGGGGACGTATAACAATGAGCAGTTCTTC,CASSPAGTYNNEQFF
TRBJ2-2,.,.,TRBV18,TGTGCCAGCTCCTACGGGAGTCCCCGGGAGCTGTTTTTT,CASSYGSPRELFF
TRBJ1-5,.,.,TRBV29-1,TGCAGCGTTGAAGGAACAGGAAATCAGCCCCAGCATTTT,CSVEGTGNQPQHF
TRBJ1-2,.,.,TRBV28,TGTGCCAGCAGTTCCCTGGAGGGACGGGGGGGCTACACCTTC,CASSSLEGRGGYTF
TRBJ2-2,TRBD2,.,TRBV11-3,TGTGCCAGCAGCTTAGGGGGCCTAGCGGGAGTCTGGAACACCGGGGAGCTGTTTTTT,CASSLGGLAGVWNTGELFF
TRBJ2-2,.,once,TRBV13,TGTGCCAGCAGCTCATACCGGGAGCTGTTTTTT,CASSSYRELFF
TRBJ2-1,TRBD2,.,TRBV5-1,TGCGCCAGCCGCGCTAGCGGGGCTACCTACAATGAGCAGTTCTTC,CASRASGATYNEQFF
TRBJ2-3,TRBD2,.,TRBV9,TGTGCCAGCAGCGTAGGGTTAGCGGGAGGCCGCGGTGCAGATACGCAGTATTTT,CASSVGLAGGRGADTQYF
TRBJ2-7,TRBD2,.,TRBV10-3,TGTGCCATCAGTCCGGGACTAGCGGGCTACGAGCAGTACTTC,CAISPGLAGYEQYF